This T cell receptor beta chain was recorded in a study of blood T cell repertoires in COVID-19. Study-level background: Samples taken during acute and convalescent COVID-19 were collected in the United States, Italy and Spain. Sources were T cells, B-cell-depleted T cells, or PBMCs; the material itself was cDNA or gDNA.

This CDR3 contains 13 residues. V dropped 2 bases and J dropped 7 bases, with 11 bases sitting between them. CDR1 is MRHNA, CDR2 SNTAGT, per germline. Original analysis: Amplification of reference gene primers provided the estimated nucleated cell counts. Method: immunoSEQ multiplex PCR; TCRdb's copy keeps in-frame clones and lacks some. The DNA gave D and trimming, while V, J and clone size come from that table. The repertoire holds around 360,000 clones, 87% seen once, with roughly 10% in the top ten. Enrolment of Seattle patients took place during active infection, and they were followed longitudinally.

The chain employs TRBV6-4 and TRBJ2-5, with D perhaps matching TRBD2 (6 bases). This clonotype was sampled from a woman aged 25 to 39 with COVID-19, enrolled during active disease. The specimen was peripheral blood. The CDR3 here is CASSDGAGTTQYF. The CDR3 coding sequence is TGTGCCAGCAGTGACGGGGCGGGGACGACCCAGTACTTC.